Below, one T cell receptor beta chain is given with its context. This CDR3 is built from 14 residues. With V trimmed by 2 bases and J by 4 bases, 3 bases remained unmatched. Germline CDR1 reads SGHRS; CDR2 reads YFSETQ. These data come from a study of blood T cell repertoires in COVID-19. Assay: immunoSEQ multiplex PCR; the TCRdb copy retains only in-frame clones and omits some. This sample carries 240,000 or so clones, about 88% of them seen once, and the ten largest clones take about 0.99%. The origin of this receptor is a woman aged 35 to 49 who had recovered from COVID-19. Source material: peripheral blood. The chain recombines TRBV5-1 with TRBJ1-3, with 7 bases fitting TRBD1. The CDR3 DNA sequence: TGCGCCAGCAGCTTTGAACAGGGGGGAAACACCATATATTTT. Encoded protein: CASSFEQGGNTIYF.